This T cell receptor beta chain was sequenced in a study of post-analysis software for immune sequencing data. As for the study in general: The disease courses spanned relapsing-remitting, secondary progressive and progressive-relapsing forms of multiple sclerosis.

Study-level points and caveats: Strong co-clustering by F measure was evident for samples that had been prepared in the same batch. The five TRBV segments detected at higher frequency in patients than in controls included TRBV5-6, TRBV5-1 and TRBV20-1. Among multiple sclerosis patients, normalized Chao1 diversity was significantly below that of controls.

A word on this clonotype: Its antigen is still unknown.

Germline V gives CDR1 SGHRS, CDR2 YFSETQ. This CDR3 has 14 residues. V lost 2 bases and J 7 bases, leaving 12 bases between the germline ends. Unique molecular identifiers tagged the TCR beta cDNA libraries. The T cell input of about 0.9 to 10 million gave about half a million cDNA molecules. TCRdb passed the PCR reads through MiXCR, listing each CDR3 protein once. This table holds roughly 430,000 distinct CDR3 sequences, roughly 40% found once. The receptor was isolated from a girl aged 2 to 9 with multiple sclerosis. The chain carries TRBV5-1 and TRBJ1-4; D not certain. Sequenced input: blood. The CDR3 DNA follows: TGCGCCAGCAGCTTTAACGACCCTACTGAAAAACTGTTTTTT. This codes for CASSFNDPTEKLFF.